In this sample, the clone carrying this T cell receptor (beta chain) turned up once. The antigen is not known. The germline CDR1 and CDR2 sequences are MGHRA and YSYEKL. There are 15 residues in the CDR3. V was trimmed by 3 bases and J by 5 bases, leaving 16 bases between them. This specimen comes from a study of cytomegalovirus exposure and HLA in healthy donors. Overall study context: Within an early data release were approximately 85 million unique TCRs drawn from HLA-typed donors. Broader study findings: Some V segments, TRBV6-2 and TRBV6-3 among them, were indistinguishable and were therefore excluded.

Researchers ran the PCR with 60 Vbeta and 13 Jbeta primers. Repertoires were generated with immunoSEQ multiplex PCR, while TCRdb's copy carries only in-frame clones and drops some. The sample holds 150,000 to 200,000 clones, around four fifths seen once. Sequenced sample: PBMCs. The receptor comes from a man between 18 and 29 years old in good health and CMV-seropositive. The rearrangement joins TRBV4-1 to TRBJ1-1; D is uncertain. In DNA, the CDR3 is TGCGCCAGCAGCCACCTTGGGAGCCGTGGGACTGAAGCTTTCTTT. Translating it yields CASSHLGSRGTEAFF.